This TCR beta chain was obtained from a study of cytomegalovirus exposure and HLA in healthy donors. Whole-study findings and limits: TCR beta chains associated with HLA were, in a later analysis, more clonally expanded than equally common others. Segments of the TCR beta V type were, in most cases, productive about 87% or about 30% of the time in an earlier analysis. Trimming of TCR beta V- and J-genes showed a link, identified in a later analysis, to a missense DCLRE1C variant.

The PCR employed 60 Vbeta primers together with 13 Jbeta primers. Sequenced by immunoSEQ multiplex PCR; TCRdb stores in-frame clones only, minus some. Of about 180,000 clones listed, roughly 78% are singletons. Germline values: CDR1 SGDLS, CDR2 YYNGEE. The CDR3 totals 16 residues. Deletions cut 0 bases from V and 0 bases from J, with 9 bases between. As concerns this clone: What it binds is unknown.

The chain couples TRBV9 to TRBJ1-4; D call uncertain. The sequenced sample consisted of PBMCs. This clonotype originated in a woman in her thirties or forties in good health and CMV-seronegative. The CDR3 region is CASSVAPVSTNEKLFF. The CDR3 nucleotides are TGTGCCAGCAGCGTAGCCCCGGTGTCAACTAATGAAAAACTGTTTTTT.